One T cell receptor (beta chain) is described in this entry. The antigen is undetermined. The CDR3 loop spans 15 amino acids. V was pared by 3 bases and J by 0 bases, with 10 bases between. Germline CDR1 LNHDA, CDR2 SQIVND (reference sequence). Measured with immunoSEQ multiplex PCR; TCRdb has only the in-frame clones, and not every one. The sample contains tens of thousands of clones, approximately 84% of which appear only once. These data originate in a study of CD4 T cells in relation to SARS-CoV-2 and coronaviruses. The V and J genes are TRBV19 and TRBJ2-3; D is unresolved. The material sequenced was naive CD4+ T cells from PBMCs, cultured in vitro. Stated subset: naive CD4+ T cells isolated by negative enrichment. The origin of this receptor is an adult with COVID-19. The CDR3 loop is CASSIGQVSTDTQYF. CDR3 bases: TGTGCCAGTAGTATCGGGCAGGTGAGCACAGATACGCAGTATTTT.